Below, 16 T cell receptor beta chains from the same sample are listed, as sequenced in a study of blood T cell repertoires in COVID-19 (dated by TCRdb to the early 2020s). Library preparation used the immunoSEQ multiplex PCR assay. What TCRdb holds here is the immuneACCESS table cut down to in-frame rearrangements. Part of the clones is not present; checked against another copy, under half of the missing clones reflect an unresolved V gene, and the others are unexplained. Within this sample are just over 300,000 clones, with about nine tenths of them counted one time only. The biggest ten clones account for around a tenth of the sample. Sequencing input: PBMCs or T cells enriched from blood (not recorded which). These receptors were obtained from a woman between 40 and 50 years old who had recovered from COVID-19.

The chain is built from TRBV7-9 and TRBJ1-1; D is unresolved. Germline CDR1 is SEHNR and CDR2 is FQNEAQ (reference sequence). Trimming removed 5 bases from V and 3 bases from J, with 10 bases in between. The CDR3 has 13 amino acids. The CDR3 sequence: CASSTTQYTEAFF. CDR3 DNA: TGTGCCAGCAGCACGACACAGTACACTGAAGCTTTCTTT. Supplemented by reference TRBV7-9 and TRBJ1-1, the full variable domain reads DTGVSQNPRHKITKRGQNVTFRCDPISEHNRLYWYRQTLGQGPEFLTYFQNEAQLEKSRLLSDRFSAERPKGSFSTLEIQRTEQGDSAMYLCASSTTQYTEAFFGQGTRLTVV.

The chain has TRBV5-4 and TRBJ2-7; 9 bases line up with TRBD1. The CDR3 consists of 12 residues. The J segment lost 5 bases and the V segment lost 3 bases, leaving 0 bases of the junction unmatched. CDR1 SGHNT and CDR2 YYREEE come from the germline V gene (reference sequence). CDR3 coding DNA: TGTGCCAGCAGCTGGGACAGGGACGAGCAGTACTTC. This sequence encodes CASSWDRDEQYF.

The genes are TRBV6-5 and TRBJ1-2; D remains unclear. Germline values: CDR1 MNHEY, CDR2 SVGAGI. The CDR3 spans 13 residues. The V end was cut by 5 bases, the J end by 7 bases, with 14 bases between. In nucleotides, the CDR3 is TGTGCCAGCAGTCCTAGGAGGGAAGGTGGCTACACCTTC. Translated, it gives CASSPRREGGYTF.

The V call is TRBV28, the J call TRBJ1-5; tentative D call: TRBD1 (6 bases). CDR1 is MDHEN, CDR2 SYDVKM, per germline. The CDR3 has 14 amino acids. V was cut by 7 bases and J by 0 bases, with 10 bases left in between. The CDR3 DNA sequence: TGTGCCAGCACTACAGGGTATAGCAATCAGCCCCAGCATTTT. It yields the protein CASTTGYSNQPQHF.

The rearrangement links TRBV2 to TRBJ2-5, with 12 bases identical to TRBD2. Germline loops: CDR1 SNHLY, CDR2 FYNNEI. The CDR3 runs 16 residues. After removal of 7 bases from V and 5 bases from J, the junction contained 11 bases not matched to a gene. The CDR3 loop reads CASTIRLAGDEETQYF. The CDR3 nucleotides are TGTGCCAGCACCATCCGACTAGCGGGAGATGAGGAGACCCAGTACTTC.

This chain links TRBV4-3 with TRBJ2-7; D possibly corresponds to TRBD1 (6 bases). Germline CDR1 is LGHNA and CDR2 is YSLEER. The CDR3 is 13 amino acids. Trimming stripped 8 bases from V and 2 bases from J, with 13 bases between. CDR3 DNA sequence: TGCGCCAGCTCCAGGGGTAACGCCTACGAGCAGTACTTC. Translating gives CASSRGNAYEQYF.

This chain uses TRBV11-3 with TRBJ1-4, with TRBD1 as a possible D gene (6 bases). The CDR3 has 14 amino acids. Germline assignment: CDR1 SGHNT and CDR2 YENEEA. Deletions cut 5 bases from V and 4 bases from J, with 11 bases between. CDR3 sequence reads: CASSAIGGNEKLFF. In DNA, the CDR3 is TGTGCCAGCAGCGCCATAGGGGGTAATGAAAAACTGTTTTTT.

V is TRBV3-1 (or the pseudogene TRBV3-2) and J is TRBJ1-4; 8 bases are shared with TRBD1. This CDR3 has 14 amino acids. CDR1 LGHDT and CDR2 YNNKEL come from the germline V gene (reference sequence). The V and J ends lost 5 bases and 5 bases, in that order; junction bases with no gene match: 4. CDR3 coding DNA: TGTGCCAGCAGCTCTCGGGACAGGAATGAAAAACTGTTTTTT. It translates to CASSSRDRNEKLFF.

The chain carries TRBV15 and TRBJ2-7; 13 bases match TRBD2. The CDR3 has 16 residues. V was pared by 0 bases and J by 2 bases, with 1 base of the junction left unmatched. Germline V gives CDR1 LNHNV, CDR2 YYDKDF (reference sequence). CDR3 amino acids: CATSREGLAGTYEQYF. DNA of the CDR3: TGTGCCACCAGCAGAGAGGGACTAGCGGGGACCTACGAGCAGTACTTC. Full variable domain (remainder filled in from reference TRBV15 and TRBJ2-7): DAMVIQNPRYQVTQFGKPVTLSCSQTLNHNVMYWYQQKSSQAPKLLFHYYDKDFNNEADTPDNFQSRRPNTSFCFLDIRSPGLGDTAMYLCATSREGLAGTYEQYFGPGTRLTVT.

The chain uses TRBV4-3 and TRBJ2-5; 10 bases map to TRBD2. V was pared by 1 base and J by 0 bases, with 8 bases of the junction left unmatched. CDR1 is LGHNA and CDR2 is YSLEER in the germline V gene. This CDR3 spans 18 amino acids. The CDR3 coding sequence is TGCGCCAGCAGCCAAGCTAGCGGGGGCACTTGGTACCAAGAGACCCAGTACTTC. Residues: CASSQASGGTWYQETQYF.

In this sample, this clone turned up once. CDR3 protein: CSARDTGSYEQYF. CDR3 nucleotide sequence: TGCAGCGCCCGGGACACCGGGTCCTACGAGCAGTACTTC. This chain connects TRBV29-1 to TRBJ2-7, with D perhaps matching TRBD1 (6 bases). There are 13 residues in the CDR3. The germline V and J ends were trimmed by 7 bases and 1 base, with 14 bases remaining between them. Germline CDR1 reads SQVTM; CDR2 reads ANQGSEA.

V is TRBV5-1 and J is TRBJ2-7; D perhaps matches TRBD2 (5 bases). Between the trimmed V and J ends, which lost 2 bases and 0 bases, there was a span of 9 bases. The CDR3 sequence is 14 residues long. CDR1 and CDR2 (germline): SGHRS, YFSETQ. CDR3 protein: CASSFSALSYEQYF. In nucleotides, the CDR3 is TGCGCCAGCAGCTTTAGCGCTCTCTCCTACGAGCAGTACTTC. Based on the CDR3 plus reference TRBV5-1 and TRBJ2-7, the full variable domain is KAGVTQTPRYLIKTRGQQVTLSCSPISGHRSVSWYQQTPGQGLQFLFEYFSETQRNKGNFPGRFSGRQFSNSRSEMNVSTLELGDSALYLCASSFSALSYEQYFGPGTRLTVT.

V and J are TRBV18 and TRBJ2-7; possibly TRBD2 for D (6 bases). Trimming shortened V by 3 bases and J by 6 bases, and 24 bases separated the two germline ends. Germline CDR1 reads KGHSH; CDR2 reads LQKENI. The CDR3 runs 17 residues. The CDR3 protein is CASSPLPAMEGRGEQYF. DNA for the CDR3: TGTGCCAGCTCACCCCTTCCCGCTATGGAGGGCAGAGGCGAGCAGTACTTC.

V and J are TRBV28 and TRBJ2-1, with 9 bases matching TRBD2. The germline gives CDR1 MDHEN, CDR2 SYDVKM. V was pared by 8 bases and J by 4 bases, with 3 bases of the junction left unmatched. The CDR3 runs 13 residues. The CDR3 sequence: CASRAGGYNEQFF. The CDR3 DNA is TGTGCCAGCCGAGCGGGGGGTTACAATGAGCAGTTCTTC. Combining the CDR3 with reference TRBV28 and TRBJ2-1 gives the whole variable domain DVKVTQSSRYLVKRTGEKVFLECVQDMDHENMFWYRQDPGLGLRLIYFSYDVKMKEKGDIPEGYSVSREKKERFSLILESASTNQTSMYLCASRAGGYNEQFFGPGTRLTVL.

The rearrangement joins TRBV7-8 to TRBJ2-2; TRBD1 aligns across 7 bases. Per the germline V gene, CDR1 is SGHVS and CDR2 is FQNEAQ. The V segment lost 5 bases and the J segment 1 base; nucleotides outside the gene matches: 7. The CDR3 spans 16 residues. The CDR3 loop is CASSPLDRVNTGELFF. CDR3 DNA: TGTGCCAGCAGCCCCCTCGACAGGGTGAACACCGGGGAGCTGTTTTTT.

The chain joins TRBV7-8 to TRBJ2-5; tentative D call: TRBD2 (5 bases). V lost 1 base to trimming and J lost 4 bases, with 16 bases between them. Germline V gives CDR1 SGHVS, CDR2 FQNEAQ. The CDR3 runs to 16 residues. The CDR3 sequence: CASSLESSQPGETQYF. CDR3 DNA: TGTGCCAGCAGCTTAGAGTCTAGCCAACCCGGAGAGACCCAGTACTTC.